The present entry profiles one T cell receptor beta chain with its context. The antigen remains undetermined. The read gets to within 3 residues of the CDR3 end, and the germline J gene fills in the rest. Patients and controls were mostly of Caucasian heritage. This record belongs to a study of T cell clonality in common variable immunodeficiency. The assay was immunoSEQ multiplex PCR, and TCRdb's table has in-frame clones only and misses some. Listed here are tens of thousands of clones without any singletons, the top ten holding approximately 9.8%. CDR1 and CDR2 (germline): LNHDA, SQIVND (reference sequence). V was pared by 4 bases and J by 6 bases, with 16 bases between. The CDR3 extends over 15 amino acids. Study results and limitations: Compared with healthy controls, CVID subjects showed increased TCRbeta clonality, mostly in about a third. CVID subjects shared fewer TCRbeta clones than healthy controls did.

The sequencing sample was made of peripheral blood mononuclear cells. The chain carries TRBV19 and TRBJ1-5, with D maybe TRBD1 (5 bases). The TCR comes from a person between 18 and 75 years old in good health. The CDR3 bases that were read are TGTGCCAGTAGTAAAGGCCGGGGGGGGAGTCAGCCC. Its translation is CASSKGRGGSQP. The whole CDR3 protein is CASSKGRGGSQPQHF.